The present T cell receptor (beta chain) was sequenced within a study of blood T cells in healthy people across ages. Germline V lookup: CDR1 MNHEY, CDR2 SMNVEV (reference sequence). With V trimmed by 2 bases and J by 9 bases, 5 bases remained unmatched. CDR3 length: 15 amino acids. The second PCR ran roughly 6 to 11 cycles with a sample-barcoded 5' primer and J-beta primers. Each CDR3 protein is one row after TCRdb ran MiXCR on the 5' RACE reads. This sample has roughly 900,000 distinct CDR3 sequences, with 29% found just once. Donors gave around 10 milliliters of peripheral blood apiece. In each sample, at least 6.5 million PBMCs were isolated.

The sequencing sample was made of blood. This sequence originates from an elderly woman in good health. The chain links TRBV27 to TRBJ2-1; 12 bases match TRBD2. CDR3 coding DNA: TGTGCCAGCAGTTTACCTAGCGGGAGGGCCGGTGAGCAGTTCTTC. Its translation is CASSLPSGRAGEQFF.